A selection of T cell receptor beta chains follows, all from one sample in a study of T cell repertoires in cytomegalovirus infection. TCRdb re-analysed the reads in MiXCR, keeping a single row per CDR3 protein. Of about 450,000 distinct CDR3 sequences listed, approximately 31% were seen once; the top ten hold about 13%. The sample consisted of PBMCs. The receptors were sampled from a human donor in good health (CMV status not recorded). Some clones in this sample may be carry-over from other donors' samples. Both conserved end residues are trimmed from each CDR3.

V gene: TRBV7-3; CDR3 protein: ASSPGRVGYGYT
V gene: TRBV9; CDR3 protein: ASSVEADTQF
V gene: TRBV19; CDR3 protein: ASMDFGQGRGELF
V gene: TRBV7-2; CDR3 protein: ASSFTGDYGYT
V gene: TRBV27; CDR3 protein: ASSLRLAGVYEQY
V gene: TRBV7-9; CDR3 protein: ASSLASGAQPRLPDTQY
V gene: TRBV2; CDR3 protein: ASGAGGSSYNEQF
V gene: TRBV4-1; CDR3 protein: ASSQDTDSANTGELF
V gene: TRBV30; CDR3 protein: AWSVNNEQF
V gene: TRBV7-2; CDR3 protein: ASTDPDQPQH
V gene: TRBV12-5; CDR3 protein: ASGLVQSGQGYLNTEAF
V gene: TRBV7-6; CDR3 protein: ASSFSGAYNEQF
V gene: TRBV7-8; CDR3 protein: ASSSRQSLAF
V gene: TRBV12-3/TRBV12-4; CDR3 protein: ASSKPPSGPEQY
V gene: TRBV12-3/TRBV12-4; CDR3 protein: ASSLERVQPQH
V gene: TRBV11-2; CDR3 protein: ASSAGKNTEAF
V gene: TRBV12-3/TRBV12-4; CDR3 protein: ASSFRRIGDEAF
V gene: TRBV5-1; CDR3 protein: ASRPRTAEGPYEQY
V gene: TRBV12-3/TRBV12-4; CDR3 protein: ASSLRDGPYEQY
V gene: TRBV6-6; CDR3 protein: ASSNTGAGPYNEQF
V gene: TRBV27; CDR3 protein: ASSPWGGYEQY
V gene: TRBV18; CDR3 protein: ASSPSGLAGLYEQY
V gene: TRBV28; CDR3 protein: ASSFIYEQY
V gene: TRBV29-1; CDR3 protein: SVERERSSYNEQF
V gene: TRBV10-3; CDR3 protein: ATNSGGSYNEQF
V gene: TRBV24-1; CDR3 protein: ATNQEGIYNEQF